This T cell receptor (beta chain) was obtained from a study of beta chain features in type 1 diabetes. CDR1 is MNHEY and CDR2 is SMNVEV in the germline V gene (reference sequence). CDR3 length: 13 amino acids. V lost 6 bases, J lost 0 bases, and 3 bases lay in between. Study-level points and caveats: Naive, central memory and Treg TCRB repertoires seemed to resemble each other more closely in patients than they did in healthy donors.

Investigators reverse transcribed all isolated RNA, so they sequenced expressed TCRB transcripts. Sequencing used immunoSEQ multiplex PCR; TCRdb keeps in-frame clones, though not all of them. There are hundreds of thousands of clones in the sample; roughly 30% occur only once, and around 0.065% lies in the top ten. This clone was counted only a few times. What it binds is not known. Other DNA sequences of this sample code for an identical CDR3. This receptor was identified in a man between 18 and 29 years old in good health. The specimen sequenced was naive CD4+ T cells from blood. The chain uses TRBV27 and TRBJ2-6; no clear D. CDR3 coding DNA: TGTGCCAGCAGGTCCTCTGGGGCCAACGTCCTGACTTTC. The encoded protein is CASRSSGANVLTF.